This record covers a single TCR beta chain. V gave up 6 bases and J gave up 2 bases; unmatched junction bases: 6. CDR3 length equals 14 residues. CDR1 and CDR2 (germline): MNHEY, SVGAGI. Sequencing used immunoSEQ multiplex PCR; TCRdb keeps in-frame clones, though not all of them. The table records roughly 130,000 clones, about 85% of them present only once. The source of the sample is a study of control samples from healthy donors and cancer patients. The clonotype was recovered from a woman aged 25 to 39 in good health. The sample consisted of blood. The chain recombines TRBV6-5 with TRBJ2-7; 8 bases agree with TRBD2. The CDR3 region is CASRGTSATYEQYF. CDR3 sequence (DNA): TGTGCCAGCAGGGGGACTAGTGCGACCTACGAGCAGTACTTC.